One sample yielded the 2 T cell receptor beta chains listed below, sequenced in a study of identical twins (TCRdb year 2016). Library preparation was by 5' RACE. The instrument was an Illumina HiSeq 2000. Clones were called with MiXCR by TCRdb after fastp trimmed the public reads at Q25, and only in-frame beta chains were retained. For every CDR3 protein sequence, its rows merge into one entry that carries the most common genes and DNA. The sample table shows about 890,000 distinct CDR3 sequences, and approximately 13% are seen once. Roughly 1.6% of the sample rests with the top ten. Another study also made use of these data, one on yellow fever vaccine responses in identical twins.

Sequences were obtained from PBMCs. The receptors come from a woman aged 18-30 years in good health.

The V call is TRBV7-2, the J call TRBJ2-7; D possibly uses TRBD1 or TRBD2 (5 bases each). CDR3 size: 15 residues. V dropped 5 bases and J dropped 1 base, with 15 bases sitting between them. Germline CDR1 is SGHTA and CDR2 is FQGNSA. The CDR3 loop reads CASSGGDSLSYEQYF. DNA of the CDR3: TGTGCCAGCAGCGGGGGAGACAGTCTATCCTACGAGCAGTACTTC.

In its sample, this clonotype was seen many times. CDR3 coding DNA: TGCGCCAGCAGCGGACTAGCCGGGACAGATACGCAGTATTTT. Translating it yields CASSGLAGTDTQYF. This chain uses TRBV5-1 with TRBJ2-3; 8 bases are a match to TRBD2. Germline V gene sequence: CDR1 SGHRS, CDR2 YFSETQ. There are 14 residues in the CDR3. After removal of 4 bases from V and 3 bases from J, the junction contained 4 bases not matched to a gene.